Listed here are 26 T cell receptor beta chains from one sample, sequenced in a study of blood T cell repertoires in COVID-19. Sequencing used immunoSEQ multiplex PCR; TCRdb keeps in-frame clones, though not all of them. The table has 200,000 to 250,000 clones, roughly 88% seen once. Sequenced material: PBMCs or T cells enriched from blood (not recorded which). Receptor source: a woman aged 25-40 years who had been exposed to COVID-19.

This chain uses TRBV29-1 with TRBJ2-5, with TRBD1 identical over 7 bases. CDR3 size: 12 residues. Germline-derived CDR1 and CDR2 are SQVTM and ANQGSEA. V gave up 7 bases and J gave up 4 bases; unmatched junction bases: 6. DNA for the CDR3: TGCAGCGCTACAGGGGTGGTAGAGACCCAGTACTTC. This translates into CSATGVVETQYF.

On this clone itself: Other DNA sequences of this sample code for an identical CDR3. This chain joins TRBV3-1 (or the pseudogene TRBV3-2) and TRBJ2-2, with 11 positions matching TRBD2. There are 16 residues in the CDR3. Germline V gives CDR1 LGHDT, CDR2 YNNKEL (reference sequence). V was clipped by 6 bases and J by 7 bases; unmatched bases: 10. CDR3 DNA sequence: TGTGCCAGCAGTCACCTTAGCGGGAGGGGTTACGGGGAGCTGTTTTTT. This codes for CASSHLSGRGYGELFF.

This clone has just one count. The V gene is TRBV7-2, the J gene TRBJ2-1; 8 bases align to TRBD2. Germline V gives CDR1 SGHTA, CDR2 FQGNSA. V lost 2 bases and J lost 4; bases outside the gene matches: 4. The CDR3 loop spans 15 amino acids. Written as DNA, the CDR3 is TGTGCCAGCAGCTTAAGACTAGCGTTTTACAATGAGCAGTTCTTC. Residues: CASSLRLAFYNEQFF.

This clone was observed once. The chain links TRBV4-1 to TRBJ1-5; D gene uncertain. CDR1 is MGHRA and CDR2 is YSYEKL in the germline V gene. Trimming removed 0 bases from V and 4 bases from J, with 10 bases in between. The CDR3 runs to 15 residues. The CDR3 nucleotides are TGCGCCAGCAGCCAAGATGCCACGGGGAATCAGCCCCAGCATTTT. Its protein is CASSQDATGNQPQHF.

The chain joins TRBV9 to TRBJ2-1, with D possibly being TRBD2 (7 bases). CDR1 SGDLS and CDR2 YYNGEE come from the germline V gene. Trimming took off 3 bases at V and 7 bases at J, with 11 bases between the two ends. CDR3 length equals 13 residues. For the CDR3, the DNA is TGTGCCAGCAGCGAGGGGGGGTGGAATGAGCAGTTCTTC. The encoded protein is CASSEGGWNEQFF.

The V gene is TRBV4-2, the J gene TRBJ1-3; D perhaps matches TRBD1 (6 bases). Germline V gene data show CDR1 as LGHNA and CDR2 as YNFKEQ. The CDR3 is made up of 15 amino acids. The germline V and J ends were trimmed by 2 bases and 2 bases, with 10 bases remaining between them. For the CDR3, the DNA is TGTGCCAGCAGCCAACAGGGGAATGCTGGAAACACCATATATTTT. Translation gives CASSQQGNAGNTIYF.

V usage is TRBV7-9 and J usage is TRBJ2-1; 9 bases align to TRBD1. Germline V gene lookup returns CDR1 SEHNR and CDR2 FQNEAQ (reference sequence). This CDR3 is 16 amino acids long. V was clipped by 1 base and J by 8 bases; unmatched bases: 9. CDR3 in DNA: TGTGCCAGCAGCTTAGTCTGGGACAGGGATAGTTATGAGCAGTTCTTC. This encodes CASSLVWDRDSYEQFF.

CDR3 DNA sequence: TGCAGTGCTAGATCGCAGAAAGAGCAGTACTTC. It is translated as CSARSQKEQYF. The V and J genes are TRBV20-1 and TRBJ2-7; no reliable D call. Germline CDR1 is DFQATT and CDR2 is SNEGSKA (reference sequence). The length of the CDR3 is 11 residues. Trimming cost V 2 bases and J 7 bases, with 9 bases left between them.

CDR3 sequence: CASSFGTVSYEQYF. In DNA, the CDR3 is TGTGCCAGCAGCTTTGGGACAGTCTCCTACGAGCAGTACTTC. The rearrangement uses TRBV7-9 and TRBJ2-7, with 7 positions matching TRBD1. The CDR3 extends over 14 amino acids. Per the germline V gene, CDR1 is SEHNR and CDR2 is FQNEAQ (reference sequence). With V trimmed by 3 bases and J by 0 bases, 2 bases remained unmatched.

The chain is built from TRBV5-1 and TRBJ2-5, with 8 bases lining up with TRBD2. Per germline, CDR1 SGHRS and CDR2 YFSETQ. This CDR3 is built from 17 residues. V gave up 2 bases and J gave up 3 bases; unmatched junction bases: 12. CDR3 in amino acids: CASSFGPGVAGKETQYF. CDR3 bases: TGCGCCAGCAGCTTTGGCCCTGGGGTAGCGGGAAAAGAGACCCAGTACTTC.

The chain couples TRBV2 to TRBJ1-3; D unclear. V shed 5 bases and J shed 0 bases, with 8 bases lying between them. This CDR3 comprises 14 residues. Germline CDR1 is SNHLY and CDR2 is FYNNEI. CDR3 bases: TGTGCCAGCAGTCTTAGTTACTCTGGAAACACCATATATTTT. This gives the protein CASSLSYSGNTIYF.

This rearrangement joins TRBV5-6 to TRBJ2-7; TRBD2 matches 9 bases. CDR1 SGHDT and CDR2 YYEEEE come from the germline V gene. V trimming: 2 bases; J trimming: 1 base; junction bases outside the gene matches: 7. This CDR3 has 16 residues. The CDR3 sequence is CASSFGSGRISYEQYF. The CDR3 bases are TGTGCCAGCAGCTTCGGGAGCGGGAGGATTTCCTACGAGCAGTACTTC.

The CDR3 sequence: CASSSRGVSYEQYF. In DNA form, the CDR3 reads TGTGCCAGCAGCTCCAGGGGCGTCTCCTACGAGCAGTACTTC. The chain carries TRBV11-2 and TRBJ2-7, with D perhaps matching TRBD1 (6 bases). The length of the CDR3 is 14 residues. Germline V gives CDR1 SGHAT, CDR2 FQNNGV. V gave up 4 bases and J gave up 0 bases, with 10 bases separating them. Based on the CDR3 plus reference TRBV11-2 and TRBJ2-7, the full variable domain is EAGVAQSPRYKIIEKRQSVAFWCNPISGHATLYWYQQILGQGPKLLIQFQNNGVVDDSQLPKDRFSAERLKGVDSTLKIQPAKLEDSAVYLCASSSRGVSYEQYFGPGTRLTVT.

The chain is built from TRBV24-1 and TRBJ2-5; 7 nucleotides line up with TRBD2. Germline V gene data show CDR1 as KGHDR and CDR2 as SFDVKD. The trim removed 7 bases at V and 2 bases at J, leaving 9 bases unmatched. This CDR3 has 15 amino acids. CDR3 protein: CATSPSGLLQETQYF. In nucleotides, the CDR3 is TGTGCCACCAGCCCTAGCGGTTTGTTACAAGAGACCCAGTACTTC.

This chain connects TRBV28 to TRBJ2-1; TRBD1 aligns across 9 bases. J gave up 8 bases and V 5 bases, and 10 bases lay outside the gene matches. The length of the CDR3 is 15 residues. CDR1 is MDHEN and CDR2 is SYDVKM in the germline V gene. CDR3: CASSAPGQGTYEQFF. The CDR3 region has the DNA TGTGCCAGCAGTGCCCCGGGACAGGGCACCTATGAGCAGTTCTTC.

The genes are TRBV7-9 and TRBJ2-2; 7 bases align to TRBD2. The CDR3 sequence is 19 residues long. Unmatched junction bases numbered 14, after V lost 1 base and J lost 3 bases. CDR1 SEHNR and CDR2 FQNEAQ come from the germline V gene (reference sequence). The CDR3 protein is CASSLVPTPGLSHTGELFF. The CDR3 region has the DNA TGTGCCAGCAGCTTAGTCCCAACCCCGGGACTAAGTCACACCGGGGAGCTGTTTTTT. Using reference TRBV7-9 and TRBJ2-2 for the parts outside the CDR3, the full variable domain is DTGVSQNPRHKITKRGQNVTFRCDPISEHNRLYWYRQTLGQGPEFLTYFQNEAQLEKSRLLSDRFSAERPKGSFSTLEIQRTEQGDSAMYLCASSLVPTPGLSHTGELFFGEGSRLTVL.

The J gene is TRBJ2-5, the V gene TRBV11-1, with TRBD1 identical over 8 bases. CDR1 is SGHAT and CDR2 is FQDESV in the germline V gene (reference sequence). J was trimmed by 4 bases and V by 1 base; bases with no gene match: 5. The CDR3 runs to 15 residues. The CDR3 is CASSLVGDRGETQYF. CDR3 coding DNA: TGTGCCAGCAGCTTAGTCGGCGACAGGGGAGAGACCCAGTACTTC.

This chain connects TRBV6-1 to TRBJ2-2, with D maybe TRBD2 (6 bases). CDR1 is MNHNS and CDR2 is SASEGT in the germline V gene. The CDR3 extends over 13 amino acids. Trimming removed 5 bases at V and 7 bases at J, with 11 bases between. The CDR3 DNA is TGTGCCAGCAGTTGGCGGGGCGGCGGGGAGCTGTTTTTT. It specifies CASSWRGGGELFF.

The genes are TRBV7-9 and TRBJ1-1, with TRBD1 matching 8 bases. The CDR3 is 18 amino acids. J gave up 1 base and V 1 base, and 11 bases lay outside the gene matches. Germline V lookup: CDR1 SEHNR, CDR2 FQNEAQ (reference sequence). The CDR3 DNA reads TGTGCCAGCAGCTTAGTCGGGAGACAGGGGAAAAGGAACACTGAAGCTTTCTTT. It is translated as CASSLVGRQGKRNTEAFF.

The DNA of the CDR3 is TGTGCCAGCAACCTCGACAGGAGCTCCTATAATTCACCCCTCCACTTT. Its protein product is CASNLDRSSYNSPLHF. The chain recombines TRBV2 with TRBJ1-6; D might be TRBD1 (6 bases). From germline, CDR1 is SNHLY and CDR2 FYNNEI. The CDR3 has 16 amino acids. V was cut by 7 bases and J by 0 bases, with 13 bases left in between.

This clone turned up a few times. The V call is TRBV27, the J call TRBJ1-4; no clear D gene. Looked up from germline, CDR1 is MNHEY and CDR2 is SMNVEV (reference sequence). Deletions cut 0 bases from V and 3 bases from J, with 5 bases between. This CDR3 region has 14 residues. CDR3 loop: CASSLSGANEKLFF. The CDR3 DNA reads TGTGCCAGCAGTTTATCCGGGGCTAATGAAAAACTGTTTTTT.

This clone was detected only a few times. The V gene is TRBV2, the J gene TRBJ2-3; D remains unclear. Germline V gene lookup returns CDR1 SNHLY and CDR2 FYNNEI. The V end lost 4 bases, the J end lost 3 bases, and 11 bases lay between the germline ends. There are 14 residues in the CDR3. CDR3 sequence: CASSARSATDTQYF. CDR3 nucleotides: TGTGCCAGCAGTGCCCGAAGCGCGACAGATACGCAGTATTTT. The whole variable domain, filled in from reference TRBV2 and TRBJ2-3, reads EPEVTQTPSHQVTQMGQEVILRCVPISNHLYFYWYRQILGQKVEFLVSFYNNEISEKSEIFDDQFSVERPDGSNFTLKIRSTKLEDSAMYFCASSARSATDTQYFGPGTRLTVL.

The V gene is TRBV7-9, the J gene TRBJ2-4; TRBD2 agrees at 14 bases. Germline V gene sequence: CDR1 SEHNR, CDR2 FQNEAQ (reference sequence). CDR3 length: 19 residues. The V segment lost 5 bases and the J segment 1 base; nucleotides outside the gene matches: 10. CDR3 in DNA: TGTGCCAGCAGCCCGGGGGGACTAGCGGGAGTTCGGGCCAAAAACATTCAGTACTTC. Amino acids: CASSPGGLAGVRAKNIQYF.

This chain links TRBV5-5 with TRBJ2-2; a possible D gene is TRBD2 (6 bases). The V gene lost 4 bases and the J gene lost 3 bases, with 13 bases spanning the gap. The CDR3 contains 15 residues. Germline CDR1 and CDR2: SGHKS and YYEKEE (reference sequence). CDR3 in amino acids: CASSPSWGDTGELFF. The CDR3 region has the DNA TGTGCCAGCAGCCCCTCCTGGGGGGACACCGGGGAGCTGTTTTTT.

The chain's CDR3 is CASMRPTGVILEAFF. The CDR3 bases are TGTGCCAGCATGCGACCGACAGGGGTGATACTTGAAGCTTTCTTT. V gene TRBV2 combines with J gene TRBJ1-1, with 8 bases that match TRBD1. This CDR3 is built from 15 residues. The germline CDR1 and CDR2 sequences are SNHLY and FYNNEI. The J segment lost 7 bases and the V segment lost 7 bases, leaving 14 bases of the junction unmatched. Complete variable domain (other parts from reference TRBV2 and TRBJ1-1): EPEVTQTPSHQVTQMGQEVILRCVPISNHLYFYWYRQILGQKVEFLVSFYNNEISEKSEIFDDQFSVERPDGSNFTLKIRSTKLEDSAMYFCASMRPTGVILEAFFGQGTRLTVV.

The chain carries TRBV6-1 and TRBJ2-7, with 14 bases aligning to TRBD2. The CDR3 sequence is 17 residues long. V was pared by 4 bases and J by 3 bases, with 8 bases of the junction left unmatched. Germline V gene sequence: CDR1 MNHNS, CDR2 SASEGT. CDR3 coding DNA: TGTGCCAGCAGTGCCGGGACTAGCGGGAGTGCATACTACGAGCAGTACTTC. Translated, it gives CASSAGTSGSAYYEQYF.